This TCR beta chain appears in the sequencing data of a study of breast tumors, draining lymph nodes, adjacent tissues. This clonotype was counted a few times. Its specificity is not known. J gave up 3 bases and V 4 bases, and 5 bases lay outside the gene matches. Germline V gives CDR1 MNHNS, CDR2 SASEGT. The CDR3 has 15 residues. Axillary draining lymph nodes of breast cancer patients supplied the node samples. Notes on the study in general: Data fit most tumor T cells coming from lymph node, expanding in tumor. Tumor repertoires ranked between lymph nodes and nontumor tissue in diversity, with V and J gene preferences. Luminal-like breast cancer showed significantly higher tumor–nontumor repertoire similarity than basal-like.

TCRdb recomputed calls from the multiplex PCR reads with MiXCR, one row per CDR3 protein. This sample has about 140,000 distinct CDR3 sequences, with approximately 20% found just once. The sample consisted of axillary lymph node tissue. The gene calls are TRBV6-1 and TRBJ2-3, with 9 bases lining up with TRBD2. The clonotype was recovered from a female donor with breast cancer. Some clones in this sample may be carry-over from other donors' samples. The CDR3 region has the DNA TGTGCCAGCAGTGGCCGGAGCGGGAGGACAGATACGCAGTATTTT. It yields the protein CASSGRSGRTDTQYF.